These 23 T cell receptor beta chains were sequenced from one sample in a study of T-cell memory formation after mild COVID-19. TCRdb itself ran the 5' RACE reads through MiXCR, one entry per CDR3 protein. This sample has 300,000 to 400,000 distinct CDR3 sequences; approximately 13% occur once, and the top ten carry 20% to 25%. The source material was PBMCs or a T cell subset sorted from them (not recorded which). These receptors all come from a man between 18 and 35 years old who had mild COVID-19 (a few samples of this study predate the infection). Cell type and time point are not known.

This chain uses TRBV23-1 with TRBJ2-1; the D gene is possibly TRBD2 (7 bases). TRBV23-1 carries the ORF label, with uncertain function. The ends were cut back, 2 bases at V and 1 base at J, with 15 bases in the middle. CDR3 length: 17 amino acids. CDR3 in DNA: TGCGCCAGCAGTCAAACTAACGGGGGGCTGTCCTACAATGAGCAGTTCTTC. Its translation: CASSQTNGGLSYNEQFF.

V and J are TRBV4-2 and TRBJ2-1; the match to TRBD2 covers 12 bases. V shed 0 bases, J shed 8 bases, and the junction held 8 bases outside the gene matches. CDR1 and CDR2 (germline): LGHNA, YNFKEQ. CDR3 length: 17 amino acids. CDR3 sequence (DNA): TGTGCCAGCAGCCAAGACCCCCTAGCGGGGGGGCGCCATGAGCAGTTCTTC. This gives the protein CASSQDPLAGGRHEQFF.

This clonotype has more than one count but fewer than ten. This CDR3 reads CASSPGGELYEQYF. DNA for the CDR3: TGTGCCAGCAGCCCAGGGGGGGAGCTTTACGAGCAGTACTTC. This chain connects TRBV7-6 to TRBJ2-7; the D gene could be TRBD1 or TRBD2 (7 bases each). The CDR3 is made up of 14 amino acids. Trimming left V 5 bases short and J 4 bases short, with 15 bases between. Germline CDR1 is SGHVS and CDR2 is FNYEAQ.

This clonotype was seen at least ten times. The V and J genes are TRBV4-3 and TRBJ2-5, with 10 positions matching TRBD1. J was trimmed by 3 bases and V by 0 bases; bases with no gene match: 7. The germline V gene encodes CDR1 LGHNA and CDR2 YSLEER. The CDR3 runs to 17 residues. The CDR3 DNA sequence: TGCGCCAGCAGCCAAGAGCCTCCGGGACAGGGGAAAGAGACCCAGTACTTC. It encodes CASSQEPPGQGKETQYF.

V is TRBV15 and J is TRBJ1-6; D unresolved. Germline V CDR1 and CDR2: LNHNV, YYDKDF (reference sequence). Trimming left V 4 bases short and J 4 bases short, with 5 bases between. CDR3 length: 13 residues. CDR3 in amino acids: CATSKEYNSPLHF. Here the CDR3 DNA reads TGTGCCACCAGCAAAGAATATAATTCACCCCTCCACTTT.

This clonotype was seen a handful of times. The chain recombines TRBV7-2 with TRBJ2-4, with D unresolved. Trimming pared 4 bases from V and 6 bases from J, leaving 7 bases between. The length of the CDR3 is 12 residues. The germline V gene has CDR1 SGHTA and CDR2 FQGNSA. Written as DNA, the CDR3 is TGTGCCAGCAGCTCTTGGCGAAACATTCAGTACTTC. Protein: CASSSWRNIQYF.

Only a few counts were recorded for this clonotype. The J gene is TRBJ2-7, the V gene TRBV7-9; 7 nucleotides match TRBD1. Losses at the gene ends were 6 bases for V and 0 bases for J; bases not matched to a gene: 8. The CDR3 is 15 residues long. CDR1 and CDR2 from the germline V gene are SEHNR and FQNEAQ (reference sequence). DNA of the CDR3: TGTGCCAGCAGACGACAGGGCACGACCTCCTACGAGCAGTACTTC. This codes for CASRRQGTTSYEQYF.

Comments on this clonotype: An end of the junction differs from the germline gene, which may be a read error. The chain links TRBV28 to TRBJ2-5; 10 bases map to TRBD2. From germline, CDR1 is MDHEN and CDR2 SYDVKM. The CDR3 runs 14 residues. The CDR3 nucleotides are TGTGCCAGCGGTTTCCAGCGGGGGGGCGAGACCCAGTACTTC. It yields the protein CASGFQRGGETQYF.

The chain links TRBV4-3 to TRBJ2-1; perhaps TRBD1 as D (6 bases). The germline gives CDR1 LGHNA, CDR2 YSLEER. Deletions cut 0 bases from V and 0 bases from J, with 12 bases between. The CDR3 loop spans 17 amino acids. The DNA of the CDR3 is TGCGCCAGCAGCCAAGATCCCGGGACAAGCTCCTACAATGAGCAGTTCTTC. It translates to CASSQDPGTSSYNEQFF.

The V gene is TRBV4-2, the J gene TRBJ1-2, with TRBD1 matching over 7 bases. The CDR3 is 14 amino acids. Losses at the gene ends were 0 bases for V and 10 bases for J; bases not matched to a gene: 8. Germline CDR1 is LGHNA and CDR2 is YNFKEQ. CDR3 amino acids: CASSQEVDRATYTF. The CDR3 DNA sequence: TGTGCCAGCAGCCAAGAGGTTGACAGGGCCACCTACACCTTC.

This clonotype was found a few times. J is TRBJ2-1 and V is TRBV4-3; 7 bases map to TRBD1. Looked up from germline, CDR1 is LGHNA and CDR2 is YSLEER. V gave up 3 bases and J gave up 10 bases; unmatched junction bases: 6. CDR3 length equals 13 residues. CDR3 sequence: CASSHEGQSEQFF. The DNA of the CDR3 is TGCGCCAGCAGCCACGAGGGACAGTCCGAGCAGTTCTTC.

The chain recombines TRBV9 with TRBJ2-7; 7 nucleotides agree with TRBD2. This CDR3 contains 13 residues. Germline loops: CDR1 SGDLS, CDR2 YYNGEE. J lost 6 bases, V lost 0 bases, and 3 bases had no gene match. CDR3 residues: CASSVGASGEQYF. Written as DNA, the CDR3 is TGTGCCAGCAGCGTAGGGGCTAGCGGCGAGCAGTACTTC.

This sequence joins TRBV24-1 and TRBJ2-3; possible D gene TRBD2, 5 bases. This CDR3 spans 15 amino acids. V was cut by 4 bases and J by 2 bases, with 12 bases left in between. CDR1 is KGHDR and CDR2 is SFDVKD in the germline V gene. CDR3 in amino acids: CATSDPGFDTDTQYF. The CDR3 DNA sequence: TGTGCCACCAGTGACCCGGGGTTCGACACAGATACGCAGTATTTT.

This clonotype has more than one count but fewer than ten. This rearrangement joins TRBV29-1 to TRBJ1-1; the D gene is possibly TRBD1 (5 bases). V was clipped by 6 bases and J by 6 bases, with 20 bases between them. CDR1 is SQVTM, CDR2 ANQGSEA, per germline. The CDR3 is 14 amino acids. CDR3 nucleotide sequence: TGCAGCGTGGGTACAACATTAGCGGGGCCTGAAGCTTTCTTT. Translating it yields CSVGTTLAGPEAFF.

This clonotype was seen ten or more times. CDR3 coding DNA: TGTGCCAGCGCGATGGACAGAGACTACGAGCAGTACTTC. As protein: CASAMDRDYEQYF. The V and J genes are TRBV7-3 and TRBJ2-7, with TRBD1 as a possible D gene (6 bases). Trimming left V 8 bases short and J 3 bases short, with 14 bases between. Germline-derived CDR1 and CDR2 are SGHTA and FQGTGA. CDR3 size: 13 residues.

This chain uses TRBV12-3 or TRBV12-4 with TRBJ1-1; D is possibly TRBD1 (5 bases). This CDR3 region has 14 residues. The V end lost 8 bases, the J end lost 3 bases, and 16 bases lay between the germline ends. CDR3 sequence (DNA): TGTGCCAGCGGAAGGGGAGGGGTAGACACTGAAGCTTTCTTT. This gives the protein CASGRGGVDTEAFF.

CDR3 DNA: TGTGCCAGCAGCCAAGATTGGGGGACAGGGGAATCTGAAGCTTTCTTT. This encodes CASSQDWGTGESEAFF. The J gene is TRBJ1-1, the V gene TRBV4-2; 10 nucleotides agree with TRBD1. The CDR3 runs 16 residues. Losses at the gene ends were 0 bases for V and 6 bases for J; bases not matched to a gene: 7. The V gene's germline CDR1 is LGHNA and CDR2 YNFKEQ.

This clonotype has more than one count but fewer than ten. The rearrangement joins TRBV4-2 to TRBJ2-2; 12 positions match TRBD2. The CDR3 spans 16 residues. Germline values: CDR1 LGHNA, CDR2 YNFKEQ. Germline trimming cut 4 bases from V and 9 bases from J; bases unmatched to any gene: 9. The CDR3 DNA follows: TGTGCCAGCAGCCCGCGGACTAGCGGGGTACTCTGGGAGCTGTTTTTT. This gives the protein CASSPRTSGVLWELFF.

This clonotype showed up just a few times. This chain connects TRBV15 to TRBJ2-7; 7 bases are shared with TRBD1. CDR1 LNHNV and CDR2 YYDKDF come from the germline V gene (reference sequence). V was pared by 5 bases and J by 6 bases, with 10 bases of the junction left unmatched. The CDR3 sequence is 14 residues long. CDR3 residues: CATSPSRGKREQYV. The CDR3 DNA sequence: TGTGCCACCAGCCCAAGCAGGGGGAAGCGCGAGCAGTACGTC.

This clonotype turned up a few times. This chain uses TRBV5-1 with TRBJ2-1; 8 nucleotides align to TRBD1. The germline V gene encodes CDR1 SGHRS and CDR2 YFSETQ. The V segment lost 4 bases and the J segment 5 bases; nucleotides outside the gene matches: 14. The CDR3 runs to 17 residues. CDR3 residues: CASSLTISGTGNNEQFF. CDR3 DNA sequence: TGCGCCAGCAGCCTTACCATCTCCGGGACAGGAAACAATGAGCAGTTCTTC.

The rearrangement joins TRBV20-1 to TRBJ2-2; tentatively, D is TRBD2 (6 bases). The V gene's germline CDR1 is DFQATT and CDR2 SNEGSKA (reference sequence). The CDR3 spans 13 residues. The V end lost 3 bases, the J end lost 6 bases, and 11 bases lay between the germline ends. The CDR3 DNA reads as TGCAGTGCTAGGCCCGGGGGTGCCGGGGAGCTGTTTTTT. Amino acids: CSARPGGAGELFF.

This chain connects TRBV19 to TRBJ1-2; D possibly corresponds to TRBD1 (5 bases). The CDR3 runs 14 residues. V lost 10 bases and J 3 bases, leaving 18 bases between the germline ends. The germline CDR1 and CDR2 sequences are LNHDA and SQIVND (reference sequence). The CDR3 DNA reads as TGTGCCACCAGGGCCCAGGCTACTGACTATGGCTACACCTTC. This codes for CATRAQATDYGYTF.

J is TRBJ1-2 and V is TRBV6-5; D is undetermined. Trimming shortened V by 5 bases and J by 2 bases, and 9 bases separated the two germline ends. Per germline, CDR1 MNHEY and CDR2 SVGAGI. This CDR3 is built from 13 residues. The CDR3 loop reads CASSNQANYGYTF. For the CDR3, the DNA is TGTGCCAGCAGTAATCAAGCCAACTATGGCTACACCTTC.